The clone carrying this T cell receptor (beta chain) was detected only a few times. Using a J-beta primer mix together with a sample-barcoded 5' primer, a second PCR was run for roughly 6 to 11 cycles. Tags on each cDNA molecule came from a template-switch adaptor with 12 random nucleotides. TCRdb fed the 5' RACE reads into MiXCR, producing one record per CDR3 protein. The data contain about 970,000 distinct CDR3 sequences, around 54% of them seen just once; the ten biggest clones take up 20% to 25%. This specimen comes from a study of blood T cells in healthy people across ages. On the study more broadly: The capture of about one barcoded beta molecule per two T cells was achieved by template switching.

There are 16 residues in the CDR3. CDR1 and CDR2 (germline): SGHTA, FQGNSA. J was trimmed by 3 bases and V by 1 base; bases with no gene match: 6. In each sample, at least 7 million PBMCs were isolated. This clonotype was obtained from a woman aged 55-75 years in good health. Sequenced sample: blood. V is TRBV7-2 and J is TRBJ2-1; 7 bases line up with TRBD2. The CDR3 nucleotides are TGTGCCAGCAGCTTAGAAGACTGGGACTACTACAATGAGCAGTTCTTC. This encodes CASSLEDWDYYNEQFF.